The 11 T cell receptor beta chains listed next were all sequenced from one sample in a study of blood T cell repertoires in COVID-19. Sequencing was performed with immunoSEQ multiplex PCR; in TCRdb, only in-frame clones are kept and a portion is missing. The data show 100,000 to 150,000 clones, with 55% to 75% seen just once and approximately 2% held by the top ten. Sequenced sample: peripheral blood. The receptors shown here come from a woman in her seventies with acute or convalescent COVID-19.

The chain links TRBV18 to TRBJ1-3; D is undetermined. Germline V gene lookup returns CDR1 KGHSH and CDR2 LQKENI. Trimming removed 2 bases from V and 7 bases from J, with 9 bases in between. The CDR3 covers 13 residues. The CDR3 region is CASSPSSQNTIYF. CDR3 in DNA: TGTGCCAGCTCACCATCGTCCCAGAACACCATATATTTT.

This clone was seen a single time. CDR3 nucleotides: TGTGCCAGCAGCTCAGGGGACTCACCCCTCCACTTT. Its translation is CASSSGDSPLHF. V usage is TRBV6-2 or TRBV6-3 and J usage is TRBJ1-6; tentatively, D is TRBD1 (6 bases). There are 12 residues in the CDR3. Trimming stripped 6 bases from V and 10 bases from J, with 10 bases between. In germline, CDR1 is MNHEY, CDR2 SVGEGT.

This clone was observed a single time. The rearrangement joins TRBV20-1 to TRBJ2-5; D unresolved. The CDR3 length is 10 residues. In germline, CDR1 is DFQATT, CDR2 SNEGSKA (reference sequence). Deletions cut 7 bases from V and 1 base from J, with 4 bases between. DNA of the CDR3: TGCAGTGACTGCCAAGAGACCCAGTACTTC. It yields the protein CSDCQETQYF.

V usage is TRBV7-3 and J usage is TRBJ2-1; 11 bases line up with TRBD2. This CDR3 is 18 amino acids long. The ends lost 5 bases at V and 9 bases at J; junction bases unmatched: 18. Germline V lookup: CDR1 SGHTA, CDR2 FQGTGA. The CDR3 bases are TGTGCCAGCAGCCTCACTGCTAGCGGGAGGCACCGAGTGGGTGAGCAGTTCTTC. Encoded protein: CASSLTASGRHRVGEQFF.

V usage is TRBV29-1 and J usage is TRBJ2-1; D is ambiguous. CDR1 is SQVTM, CDR2 ANQGSEA, per germline. The germline V and J ends were trimmed by 4 bases and 4 bases, with 11 bases remaining between them. The CDR3 extends over 13 amino acids. The CDR3 DNA reads TGCAGCGTTGTCCCCCCCTCGTACAATGAGCAGTTCTTC. Amino acid sequence: CSVVPPSYNEQFF.

The V gene is TRBV28, the J gene TRBJ1-5; 7 positions match TRBD1. The ends lost 7 bases at V and 6 bases at J; junction bases unmatched: 6. CDR3 size: 13 residues. Germline lookup yields CDR1 MDHEN and CDR2 SYDVKM. DNA of the CDR3: TGTGCCAGCAACAGGGGCATGGGTCAGCCCCAGCATTTT. Translation gives CASNRGMGQPQHF.

This chain joins TRBV7-2 and TRBJ1-1; 8 bases map to TRBD1. The CDR3 runs to 15 residues. The V segment lost 6 bases and the J segment 7 bases; nucleotides outside the gene matches: 13. The germline V gene has CDR1 SGHTA and CDR2 FQGNSA. This CDR3 is CASSSDGQGSREAFF. CDR3 DNA: TGTGCCAGCAGTTCTGATGGACAGGGATCCCGTGAAGCTTTCTTT.

The chain uses TRBV6-5 and TRBJ2-7; D is perhaps TRBD1 (5 bases). There are 13 residues in the CDR3. Trimming left V 7 bases short and J 4 bases short, with 14 bases between. Germline loops: CDR1 MNHEY, CDR2 SVGAGI. CDR3 coding DNA: TGTGCCAGCAAAGGGCAGGGATTATACGAGCAGTACTTC. Its translation is CASKGQGLYEQYF.

The chain uses TRBV11-2 and TRBJ2-3; 8 bases map to TRBD2. J lost 5 bases, V lost 2 bases, and 9 bases had no gene match. CDR1 and CDR2 from the germline V gene are SGHAT and FQNNGV. This CDR3 has 16 residues. The CDR3 region is CASSLFVAGGGDTQYF. The CDR3 region has the DNA TGTGCCAGCAGCTTATTTGTGGCGGGGGGAGGAGATACGCAGTATTTT.

Here the CDR3 DNA reads TGTGCCACCAGCTCTACACAGGGGGCTCTCGGTACGCAGTATTTT. Translating it yields CATSSTQGALGTQYF. This sequence joins TRBV15 and TRBJ2-3; 9 bases are a match to TRBD1. The CDR3 covers 15 residues. The J segment lost 8 bases and the V segment lost 5 bases, leaving 11 bases of the junction unmatched. Germline-derived CDR1 and CDR2 are LNHNV and YYDKDF (reference sequence).

The chain is built from TRBV19 and TRBJ2-7, with 7 positions matching TRBD2. CDR3 length: 14 amino acids. V lost 7 bases, J lost 5 bases, and 11 bases stayed unmatched. In germline, CDR1 is LNHDA, CDR2 SQIVND (reference sequence). The CDR3 here is CASKRSAGNHEQYF. The CDR3 DNA follows: TGTGCCAGTAAAAGATCAGCGGGGAACCACGAGCAGTACTTC.